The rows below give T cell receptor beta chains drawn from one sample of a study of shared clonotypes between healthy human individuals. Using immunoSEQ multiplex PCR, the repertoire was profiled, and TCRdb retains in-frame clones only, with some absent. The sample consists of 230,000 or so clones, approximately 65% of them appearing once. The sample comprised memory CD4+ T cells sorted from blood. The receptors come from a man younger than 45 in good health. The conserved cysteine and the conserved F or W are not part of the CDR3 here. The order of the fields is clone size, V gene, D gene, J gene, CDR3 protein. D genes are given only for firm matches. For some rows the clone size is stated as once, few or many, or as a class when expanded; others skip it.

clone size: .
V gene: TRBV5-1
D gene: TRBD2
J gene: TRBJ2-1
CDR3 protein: ASSSRAGASPDEQF

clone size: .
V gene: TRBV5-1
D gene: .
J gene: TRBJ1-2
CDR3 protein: ASSLPGLYGYT

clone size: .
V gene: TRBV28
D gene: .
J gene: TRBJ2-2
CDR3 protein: ASSHNLLLAAAGELF

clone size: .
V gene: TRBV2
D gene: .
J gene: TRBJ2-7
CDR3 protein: ASSRGHDLY

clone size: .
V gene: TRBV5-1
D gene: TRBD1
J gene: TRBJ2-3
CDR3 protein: ASSLRGQPDTQY

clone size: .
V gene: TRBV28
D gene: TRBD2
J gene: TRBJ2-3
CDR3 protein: ASSSPGAGVDDVDTQY

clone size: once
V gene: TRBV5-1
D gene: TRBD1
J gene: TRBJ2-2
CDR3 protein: ASSDRGDTGELF

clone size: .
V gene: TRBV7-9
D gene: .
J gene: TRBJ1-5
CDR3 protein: ASSLGQFNQPQH

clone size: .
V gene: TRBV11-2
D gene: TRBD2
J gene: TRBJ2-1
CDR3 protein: ASSFGLAGGSHNEQF

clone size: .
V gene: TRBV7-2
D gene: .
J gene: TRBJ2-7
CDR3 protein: ASSLAETYEQY

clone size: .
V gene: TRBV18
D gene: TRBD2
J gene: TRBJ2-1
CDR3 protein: ASSLTGPGTSIHEQF

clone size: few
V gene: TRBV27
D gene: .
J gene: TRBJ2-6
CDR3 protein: ASRDGSGANVLT

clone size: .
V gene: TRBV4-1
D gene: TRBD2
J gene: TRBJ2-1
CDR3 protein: ASSQGLAGGSYNEQF